Shown below are 22 T cell receptor beta chains from a single sample sequenced in a study of blood T cell repertoires in COVID-19. The assay was immunoSEQ multiplex PCR, and TCRdb's table has in-frame clones only and misses some. Of some 280,000 clones listed, just over 85% were seen once; the top ten hold 3%. Material: peripheral blood. The receptor source for this set is a woman in her twenties or thirties with active or convalescent COVID-19.

V usage is TRBV3-1 (or the pseudogene TRBV3-2) and J usage is TRBJ1-2, with D uncertain. Trimming shortened V by 3 bases and J by 7 bases, and 9 bases separated the two germline ends. Germline CDR1 and CDR2: LGHDT and YNNKEL (reference sequence). The CDR3 loop spans 12 amino acids. The CDR3 loop reads CASSQGTLGYTF. The CDR3 nucleotides read TGTGCCAGCAGCCAGGGCACTCTTGGCTACACCTTC.

This chain joins TRBV6-2 or TRBV6-3 and TRBJ1-5; no definite D call. CDR1 MNHEY and CDR2 SVGEGT come from the germline V gene. CDR3 length equals 15 residues. Trimming shortened V by 4 bases and J by 3 bases, and 13 bases separated the two germline ends. CDR3 sequence reads: CASSSEGSFNQPQHF. CDR3 nucleotide sequence: TGTGCCAGCAGTTCGGAAGGGAGTTTCAATCAGCCCCAGCATTTT.

The rearrangement uses TRBV5-1 and TRBJ1-2; D is uncertain. Trimming cost V 4 bases and J 14 bases, with 15 bases left between them. Germline-derived CDR1 and CDR2 are SGHRS and YFSETQ. The CDR3 has 11 residues. CDR3 residues: CASSTGFGITF. CDR3 sequence (DNA): TGCGCCAGCAGCACCGGTTTCGGGATAACCTTC.

The chain uses TRBV5-8 and TRBJ2-6; 8 nucleotides align to TRBD1. The CDR3 has 20 amino acids. Germline V gives CDR1 SGHTS, CDR2 YDEGEE. V was pared by 0 bases and J by 2 bases, with 13 bases of the junction left unmatched. The CDR3 region is CASSLGHRGTDLAGANVLTF. Here the CDR3 DNA reads TGTGCCAGCAGCTTGGGTCACAGGGGGACGGACTTGGCTGGGGCCAACGTCCTGACTTTC.

This chain uses TRBV9 with TRBJ1-4; no reliable D call. Germline CDR1 and CDR2: SGDLS and YYNGEE. CDR3 length: 14 residues. The V end was cut by 4 bases, the J end by 3 bases, with 10 bases between. CDR3 residues: CASSSPSPNEKLFF. The CDR3 DNA sequence: TGTGCCAGCAGCTCCCCCAGTCCTAATGAAAAACTGTTTTTT.

The chain employs TRBV28 and TRBJ1-6; unclear D gene. The CDR3 is 16 amino acids. From germline, CDR1 is MDHEN and CDR2 SYDVKM. V was shortened by 1 base and J by 5 bases, with 12 bases between the two germline ends. The CDR3 coding sequence is TGTGCCAGCAGTTTATCACCGGTTCTCGATAATTCACCCCTCCACTTT. Its translation: CASSLSPVLDNSPLHF.

V is TRBV7-3 and J is TRBJ1-1, with D possibly being TRBD1 (5 bases). The germline gives CDR1 SGHTA, CDR2 FQGTGA. V lost 11 bases and J lost 3, with 16 bases in between. This CDR3 has 13 amino acids. CDR3 sequence: CARHFSGDTEAFF. DNA for the CDR3: TGTGCCCGGCATTTCTCGGGGGACACTGAAGCTTTCTTT.

The genes are TRBV5-6 and TRBJ1-1; 7 positions agree with TRBD1. CDR1 and CDR2 (germline): SGHDT, YYEEEE. CDR3 size: 12 residues. J gave up 8 bases and V 0 bases, and 1 base lay outside the gene matches. The CDR3 region is CASSLATGEAFF. In DNA, the CDR3 is TGTGCCAGCAGCTTGGCGACAGGGGAAGCTTTCTTT. Full variable domain (rest looked up from reference TRBV5-6 and TRBJ1-1): DAGVTQSPTHLIKTRGQQVTLRCSPKSGHDTVSWYQQALGQGPQFIFQYYEEEERQRGNFPDRFSGHQFPNYSSELNVNALLLGDSALYLCASSLATGEAFFGQGTRLTVV.

The chain employs TRBV19 and TRBJ1-3, with a weak D call TRBD1 (6 bases). From germline, CDR1 is LNHDA and CDR2 SQIVND (reference sequence). The ends were cut back, 4 bases at V and 0 bases at J, with 10 bases in the middle. The CDR3 contains 15 residues. The CDR3 DNA sequence: TGTGCCAGTAGTACGACAGGTTACTCTGGAAACACCATATATTTT. Translated: CASSTTGYSGNTIYF.

This chain joins TRBV6-2 or TRBV6-3 and TRBJ2-1; D not certain. V was pared by 0 bases and J by 5 bases, with 8 bases between. From germline, CDR1 is MNHEY and CDR2 SVGEGT. The CDR3 is made up of 14 amino acids. CDR3 loop: CASSYSKTNNEQFF. The CDR3 coding sequence is TGTGCCAGCAGTTACTCGAAGACAAACAATGAGCAGTTCTTC.

The V gene is TRBV6-5, the J gene TRBJ2-7; 9 bases are shared with TRBD1. The germline CDR1 and CDR2 sequences are MNHEY and SVGAGI. There are 14 residues in the CDR3. The V and J ends lost 7 bases and 6 bases, in that order; junction bases with no gene match: 10. In DNA, the CDR3 is TGTGCCAGCACCAGGACAGGGGTCTGGTCCGAGCAGTACTTC. Residues: CASTRTGVWSEQYF.

This chain uses TRBV28 with TRBJ1-2; D perhaps matches TRBD1 (5 bases). This CDR3 is 12 amino acids long. Germline V CDR1 and CDR2: MDHEN, SYDVKM. The V and J ends lost 5 bases and 5 bases respectively, with 9 bases between them. The CDR3 reads CASSGGGYGYTF. For the CDR3, the DNA is TGTGCCAGCAGTGGGGGGGGATATGGCTACACCTTC.

V is TRBV19 and J is TRBJ2-1; maybe TRBD2 (6 bases). The V end lost 3 bases, the J end lost 4 bases, and 13 bases lay between the germline ends. This CDR3 has 15 residues. Per germline, CDR1 LNHDA and CDR2 SQIVND (reference sequence). The CDR3 loop is CASSISSVTYNEQFF. As DNA, the CDR3 is TGTGCCAGTAGTATCTCTAGCGTAACATACAATGAGCAGTTCTTC.

The chain combines TRBV24-1 with TRBJ1-1; 11 bases align to TRBD1. V was pared by 9 bases and J by 4 bases, with 9 bases of the junction left unmatched. This CDR3 has 15 residues. Germline CDR1 is KGHDR and CDR2 is SFDVKD. The CDR3 spells CATSPGGTGGTEAFF. The CDR3 DNA reads as TGTGCCACCTCTCCCGGGGGGACAGGGGGCACTGAAGCTTTCTTT.

This sequence joins TRBV5-6 and TRBJ1-2; D is perhaps TRBD1 (5 bases). The germline V and J ends were trimmed by 0 bases and 6 bases, with 12 bases remaining between them. Germline-derived CDR1 and CDR2 are SGHDT and YYEEEE. The CDR3 runs to 14 residues. DNA of the CDR3: TGTGCCAGCAGCTTGGCGGGGGGTGTGGATGGCTACACCTTC. This codes for CASSLAGGVDGYTF. Full variable domain (outside the CDR3, taken from reference TRBV5-6 and TRBJ1-2): DAGVTQSPTHLIKTRGQQVTLRCSPKSGHDTVSWYQQALGQGPQFIFQYYEEEERQRGNFPDRFSGHQFPNYSSELNVNALLLGDSALYLCASSLAGGVDGYTFGSGTRLTVV.

This clone has only a few counts. V and J are TRBV9 and TRBJ1-6; 9 nucleotides match TRBD1. Germline-derived CDR1 and CDR2 are SGDLS and YYNGEE. This CDR3 has 15 residues. Losses at the gene ends were 3 bases for V and 10 bases for J; bases not matched to a gene: 8. The CDR3, as DNA: TGTGCCAGCAGCGCGGGACAGGGTTTATACTCACCCCTCCACTTT. As protein: CASSAGQGLYSPLHF.

This rearrangement joins TRBV15 to TRBJ2-5; 10 bases map to TRBD2. Germline trimming cut 9 bases from V and 3 bases from J; bases unmatched to any gene: 4. Germline CDR1 LNHNV, CDR2 YYDKDF (reference sequence). The CDR3 is 13 amino acids. The CDR3 protein is CATGTSEKETQYF. In DNA, the CDR3 is TGTGCCACAGGGACTAGCGAAAAAGAGACCCAGTACTTC.

V gene TRBV28 combines with J gene TRBJ2-1, with D maybe TRBD1 (6 bases). The CDR3 contains 14 residues. The V and J ends lost 7 bases and 0 bases respectively, with 10 bases between them. Per the germline V gene, CDR1 is MDHEN and CDR2 is SYDVKM. The CDR3 sequence is CASKDSSSYNEQFF. The CDR3 DNA reads TGTGCCAGCAAGGACAGTAGCTCCTACAATGAGCAGTTCTTC.

The chain recombines TRBV7-2 with TRBJ2-2, with 7 bases aligning to TRBD1. This CDR3 contains 15 residues. Germline V gene lookup returns CDR1 SGHTA and CDR2 FQGNSA. The V gene end was trimmed by 8 bases and the J gene end by 0 bases; junction bases not matched to a gene: 6. This chain's CDR3 is CASGSGTANTGELFF. The CDR3 region has the DNA TGTGCCAGCGGATCTGGGACAGCGAACACCGGGGAGCTGTTTTTT.

V usage is TRBV5-6 and J usage is TRBJ1-2; no definite D call. In germline, CDR1 is SGHDT, CDR2 YYEEEE. This CDR3 has 16 amino acids. Trimming removed 4 bases at V and 7 bases at J, with 23 bases between. The CDR3 protein is CASSKLSREETTGYTF. In DNA, the CDR3 is TGTGCCAGCAGCAAATTAAGTCGGGAGGAGACGACTGGCTACACCTTC.

This sequence joins TRBV7-2 and TRBJ1-6, with a possible D match to TRBD1 (6 bases). The V end lost 5 bases, the J end lost 7 bases, and 18 bases lay between the germline ends. The germline gives CDR1 SGHTA, CDR2 FQGNSA. The CDR3 sequence is 16 residues long. The CDR3 region has the DNA TGTGCCAGCAGCCTAAACCCAGGGGTGGGGAATTCACCCCTCCACTTT. Its translation: CASSLNPGVGNSPLHF. Variable domain in full (rest from reference TRBV7-2 and TRBJ1-6): GAGVSQSPSNKVTEKGKDVELRCDPISGHTALYWYRQSLGQGLEFLIYFQGNSAPDKSGLPSDRFSAERTGGSVSTLTIQRTQQEDSAVYLCASSLNPGVGNSPLHFGNGTRLTVT.

About this clone: This sample includes further DNA sequences coding for the same CDR3. The chain couples TRBV6-6 to TRBJ1-1; D remains ambiguous. Looked up from germline, CDR1 is MNHNY and CDR2 is SVGAGI (reference sequence). Trimming stripped 4 bases from V and 1 base from J, with 7 bases between. This CDR3 comprises 13 residues. CDR3 in DNA: TGTGCCAGCAGTTTCAGCGAGAACACTGAAGCTTTCTTT. Protein: CASSFSENTEAFF.